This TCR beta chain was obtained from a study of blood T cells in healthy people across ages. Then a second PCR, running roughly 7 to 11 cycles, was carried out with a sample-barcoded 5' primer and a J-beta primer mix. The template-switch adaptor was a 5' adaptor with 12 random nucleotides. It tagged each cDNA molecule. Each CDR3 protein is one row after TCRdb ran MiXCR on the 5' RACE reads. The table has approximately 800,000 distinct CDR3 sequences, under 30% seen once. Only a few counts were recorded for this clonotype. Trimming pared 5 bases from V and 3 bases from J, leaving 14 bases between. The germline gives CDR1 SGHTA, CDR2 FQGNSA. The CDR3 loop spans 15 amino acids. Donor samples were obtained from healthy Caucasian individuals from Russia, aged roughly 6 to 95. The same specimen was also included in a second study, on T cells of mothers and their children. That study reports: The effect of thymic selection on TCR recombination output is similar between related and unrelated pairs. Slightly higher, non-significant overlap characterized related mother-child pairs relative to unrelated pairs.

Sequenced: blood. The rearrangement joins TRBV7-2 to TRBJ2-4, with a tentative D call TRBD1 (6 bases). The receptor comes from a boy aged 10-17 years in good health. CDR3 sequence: CASSLGQGSKNIQYF. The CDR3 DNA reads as TGTGCCAGCAGCCTGGGGCAGGGGAGCAAAAACATTCAGTACTTC.